The clone carrying this T cell receptor beta chain came up many times. This entry is derived from a study of Graves' ophthalmopathy and Graves' hyperthyroidism. The length of the CDR3 is 13 residues. V shed 8 bases and J shed 0 bases, with 8 bases lying between them. CDR3 regions of TCR beta were amplified from RNA transcripts. An opening RT-PCR round employed HTBI primers and preceded a second-round multiplex PCR. TCRdb fed the multiplex PCR reads into MiXCR, producing one record per CDR3 protein. Here the sample spans about 480,000 distinct CDR3 sequences, about 15% being singletons. The chain links TRBV12-3 or TRBV12-4 to TRBJ1-5; D is unclear. Input material: blood. The receptor's source is a woman under 40 with Graves' ophthalmopathy. DNA of the CDR3: TGTGCCAGCGCAGGTTATAGCAATCAGCCCCAGCATTTT. Translating it yields CASAGYSNQPQHF.